The present TCR beta chain was sequenced within a study of lymphopenia after photon versus proton radiotherapy. About this clone: Its cognate antigen is unknown.

Germline V gene data show CDR1 as MNHEY and CDR2 as SVGAGI. V trimming: 4 bases; J trimming: 10 bases; junction bases outside the gene matches: 10. The CDR3 is made up of 16 amino acids. The assay was immunoSEQ multiplex PCR, and TCRdb's table has in-frame clones only and misses some. The sample gives around 16,000 clones, roughly nine tenths of which show up once; 45% to 60% is in the top ten. Study results and limitations: A bigger post-nadir fall in TCR diversity correlated inversely with survival time in deceased patients. Post-nadir diversity loss with photons came from oligoclonal expansion, particularly CD8+ Temra cells.

This clonotype was obtained from a woman between 55 and 75 years old with cholangiocarcinoma. Some clones in this sample may be carry-over from other donors' samples. The rearrangement links TRBV6-5 to TRBJ2-1, with 13 bases aligning to TRBD2. The sample was peripheral blood, taken from a patient treated with proton-based radiotherapy. CDR3 in amino acids: CASSSQTSGGPGEQFF. CDR3 nucleotide sequence: TGTGCCAGCAGTTCCCAGACTAGCGGGGGGCCTGGGGAGCAGTTCTTC.